Sequencing of this TCR beta chain was carried out in a study of T-cell memory formation after mild COVID-19. Across the study: TCR clusters were largely donor specific.

About this clonotype: The antigen remains undetermined.

The study's findings and limits: Clones contracting across day 15 to 85 had a balanced CD4/CD8 profile; later expanding clones leaned CD4+. Detection of some responders pre-infection suggested pre-existing cross-reactive memory T cells participated.

TCRdb re-called the 5' RACE reads with MiXCR, one entry per CDR3 protein. This sample has 340,000 or so distinct CDR3 sequences, with 13% found just once. The CDR3 consists of 17 residues. Trimming shortened V by 6 bases and J by 0 bases, and 18 bases separated the two germline ends. Germline V gene lookup returns CDR1 MNHEY and CDR2 SVGEGT. The sample comprised PBMCs or a T cell subset sorted from them (not recorded which). This sequence originates from a man between 18 and 35 years old who had mild COVID-19 (a few samples of this study predate the infection). Cell type and time point are not known. J is TRBJ2-1 and V is TRBV6-2 or TRBV6-3; a weak D match, TRBD2 (6 bases). CDR3 sequence: CASSPKGLPSSYNEQFF. Here the CDR3 DNA reads TGTGCCAGCAGCCCAAAGGGACTCCCGAGCTCCTACAATGAGCAGTTCTTC.